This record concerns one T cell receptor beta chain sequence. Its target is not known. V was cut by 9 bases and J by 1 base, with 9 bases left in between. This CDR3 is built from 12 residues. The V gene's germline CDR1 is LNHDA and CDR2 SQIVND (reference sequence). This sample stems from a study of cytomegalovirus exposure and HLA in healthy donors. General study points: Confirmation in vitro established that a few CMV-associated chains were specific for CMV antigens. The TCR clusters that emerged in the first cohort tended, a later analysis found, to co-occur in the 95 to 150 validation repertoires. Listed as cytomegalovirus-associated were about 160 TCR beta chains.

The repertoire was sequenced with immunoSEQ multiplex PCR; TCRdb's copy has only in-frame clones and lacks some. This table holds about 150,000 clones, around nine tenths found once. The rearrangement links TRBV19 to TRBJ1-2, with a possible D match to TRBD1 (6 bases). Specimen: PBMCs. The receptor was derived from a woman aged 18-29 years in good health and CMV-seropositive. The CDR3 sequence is CASRQVNYGYTF. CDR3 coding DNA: TGTGCCAGCCGACAGGTTAACTATGGCTACACCTTC.